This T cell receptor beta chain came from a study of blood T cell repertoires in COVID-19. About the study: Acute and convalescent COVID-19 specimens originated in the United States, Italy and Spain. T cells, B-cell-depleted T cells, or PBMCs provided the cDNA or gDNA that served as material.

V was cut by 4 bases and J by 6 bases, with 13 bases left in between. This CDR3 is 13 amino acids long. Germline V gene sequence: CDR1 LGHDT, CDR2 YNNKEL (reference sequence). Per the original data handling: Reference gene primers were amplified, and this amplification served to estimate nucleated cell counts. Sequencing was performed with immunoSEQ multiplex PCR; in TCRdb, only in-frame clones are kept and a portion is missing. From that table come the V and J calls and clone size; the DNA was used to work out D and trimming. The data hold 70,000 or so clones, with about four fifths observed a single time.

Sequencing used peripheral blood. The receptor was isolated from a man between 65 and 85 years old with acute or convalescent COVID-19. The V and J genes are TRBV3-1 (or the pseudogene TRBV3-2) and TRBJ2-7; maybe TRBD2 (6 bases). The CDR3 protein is CASSLTSMGEQYF. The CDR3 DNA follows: TGTGCCAGCAGCCTGACTAGTATGGGCGAGCAGTACTTC.